This T cell receptor beta chain came from a study of blood T cell repertoires in COVID-19. The overall study: Samples taken during acute and convalescent COVID-19 were collected in the United States, Italy and Spain. PBMCs, B-cell-depleted T cells, or T cells provided the cDNA or gDNA that made up the material.

The count of this clone is one. With 2 bases clipped from V and 2 bases from J, the junction kept 6 bases outside the gene matches. The CDR3 runs to 16 residues. Looked up from germline, CDR1 is KGHSH and CDR2 is LQKENI. Original methodology: The assay estimated nucleated cells by amplifying reference gene primers. Clones were read by immunoSEQ multiplex PCR, and TCRdb kept only the in-frame ones, dropping some. D and trimming were read from the DNA, whereas the V and J calls and clone size are those reported in that table. In the table there are roughly 45,000 clones, roughly 83% of which are singletons.

This TCR was recovered from a man aged 45-65 years with active COVID-19. The rearrangement links TRBV18 to TRBJ2-1; 7 nucleotides agree with TRBD1. Sequenced: peripheral blood. The CDR3 nucleotides read TGTGCCAGCTCACCAATACAGGGGTCCGCCTACAATGAGCAGTTCTTC. This encodes CASSPIQGSAYNEQFF.